Below are 24 T cell receptor beta chains sequenced from a single sample in a study of CD8+CD57+ T cells in acquired aplastic anemia. Researchers used genomic DNA as the template to profile TCR beta VDJ and CDR3. TCRdb re-derived calls from the reads in MiXCR, one entry per CDR3 protein. This table has around 130,000 distinct CDR3 sequences, 48% appearing once. The source material was sorted CD4+, CD8+, or CD8+CD57+ T cells (not recorded which) from PBMCs. The source of these receptors is a human donor in good health, serving as a control.

This chain connects TRBV19 to TRBJ2-7, with 10 positions matching TRBD1. The germline CDR1 and CDR2 sequences are LNHDA and SQIVND (reference sequence). V lost 5 bases to trimming and J lost 1 base; unmatched junction nucleotides: 5. The CDR3 contains 15 residues. CDR3 protein: CASSAGQGGSYEQYF. The CDR3 bases are TGTGCCAGTAGTGCCGGACAGGGGGGGTCCTACGAGCAGTACTTC.

This clonotype was seen repeatedly, ten times or more. The chain couples TRBV13 to TRBJ2-3; 7 nucleotides line up with TRBD2. Trimming took 4 bases from V and 2 from J; bases not matched to a gene: 6. The CDR3 contains 15 residues. The germline gives CDR1 PRHDT, CDR2 FYEKMQ (reference sequence). The chain's CDR3 is CASSSPGLITDTQYF. Here the CDR3 DNA reads TGTGCCAGCAGCTCCCCGGGACTAATCACAGATACGCAGTATTTT. The full variable domain, its missing parts supplied by reference TRBV13 and TRBJ2-3, is AAGVIQSPRHLIKEKRETATLKCYPIPRHDTVYWYQQGPGQDPQFLISFYEKMQSDKGSIPDRFSAQQFSDYHSELNMSSLELGDSALYFCASSSPGLITDTQYFGPGTRLTVL.

This clonotype was counted many times. The genes are TRBV5-1 and TRBJ1-2; D unresolved. CDR1 and CDR2 (germline): SGHRS, YFSETQ. The CDR3 spans 17 residues. V was clipped by 3 bases and J by 4 bases, with 22 bases between them. The CDR3 coding sequence is TGCGCCAGCAGCTCCTCGCGCCCCTCTGGTGGGTCCTATGGCTACACCTTC. Translation: CASSSSRPSGGSYGYTF.

The rearrangement links TRBV6-1 to TRBJ2-7; 8 bases line up with TRBD1. V was pared by 7 bases and J by 5 bases, with 10 bases of the junction left unmatched. The CDR3 sequence is 14 residues long. Germline V gene data show CDR1 as MNHNS and CDR2 as SASEGT. CDR3 sequence: CASIRTGLGHEQYF. The CDR3 region has the DNA TGTGCCAGCATCCGGACAGGGTTGGGCCACGAGCAGTACTTC.

This clonotype has ten or more counts. This chain joins TRBV20-1 and TRBJ2-5; D may be TRBD1 (6 bases). This CDR3 region has 21 residues. Germline loops: CDR1 DFQATT, CDR2 SNEGSKA (reference sequence). The ends were cut back, 1 base at V and 2 bases at J, with 32 bases in the middle. The CDR3 region has the DNA TGCAGTGCTAGAGGCAGAAGGGCTACAGGGCCTCGTTTTCCAAATCAAGAGACCCAGTACTTC. Translation gives CSARGRRATGPRFPNQETQYF.

The chain carries TRBV6-5 and TRBJ2-7; TRBD1 aligns across 10 bases. The CDR3 covers 17 residues. J lost 3 bases, V lost 0 bases, and 8 bases had no gene match. Per germline, CDR1 MNHEY and CDR2 SVGAGI. CDR3 protein: CASSYSGGTGVFYEQYF. Here the CDR3 DNA reads TGTGCCAGCAGTTACTCGGGGGGGACAGGGGTTTTCTACGAGCAGTACTTC.

This clonotype has ten or more counts. The rearrangement links TRBV6-2 or TRBV6-3 to TRBJ2-7; 12 bases are a match to TRBD1. V shed 4 bases, J shed 7 bases, and the junction held 8 bases outside the gene matches. This CDR3 contains 15 residues. CDR1 and CDR2 (germline): MNHEY, SVGEGT. CDR3: CASSSPGQGAEEQYF. The CDR3 DNA sequence: TGTGCCAGCAGTTCCCCGGGACAGGGGGCGGAGGAGCAGTACTTC.

This clonotype was found once. This may stem from a read error, because a much larger clone lies one nucleotide away. The chain combines TRBV29-1 with TRBJ1-3; D is undetermined. Germline CDR1 reads SQVTM; CDR2 reads ANQGSEA. This CDR3 is built from 13 residues. The CDR3 spells CSVCQDAGNTVYF. The CDR3 nucleotides are TGCAGCGTTTGTCAGGATGCGGGAAACACCGTATATTTT.

The chain joins TRBV20-1 to TRBJ1-1; the D gene is possibly TRBD1 (6 bases). V lost 5 bases, J lost 0 bases, and 10 bases lay in between. In germline, CDR1 is DFQATT, CDR2 SNEGSKA (reference sequence). The CDR3 has 13 amino acids. CDR3 amino acids: CSAPDSLNTEAFF. DNA for the CDR3: TGCAGTGCTCCGGACAGTTTGAACACTGAAGCTTTCTTT.

This clonotype was found many times. V is TRBV11-3 and J is TRBJ2-6; D uncertain. Germline values: CDR1 SGHNT, CDR2 YENEEA. The CDR3 contains 11 residues. V was cut by 4 bases and J by 5 bases, with 0 bases left in between. The CDR3 DNA sequence: TGTGCCAGCAGCTGGGCCAACGTCCTGACTTTC. As protein: CASSWANVLTF. The variable domain in full, completed from reference TRBV11-3 and TRBJ2-6, reads EAGVVQSPRYKIIEKKQPVAFWCNPISGHNTLYWYLQNLGQGPELLIRYENEEAVDDSQLPKDRFSAERLKGVDSTLKIQPAELGDSAVYLCASSWANVLTFGAGSRLTVL.

This clonotype occurred many times. The V gene is TRBV29-1, the J gene TRBJ1-1; 7 bases line up with TRBD1. J gave up 1 base and V 7 bases, and 9 bases lay outside the gene matches. The germline gives CDR1 SQVTM, CDR2 ANQGSEA. The CDR3 sequence is 14 residues long. CDR3 sequence reads: CSATGARGNTEAFF. CDR3 coding DNA: TGCAGCGCTACAGGGGCAAGAGGGAACACTGAAGCTTTCTTT.

The sample holds many counts of this clonotype. V usage is TRBV25-1 and J usage is TRBJ2-5; TRBD2 is a possible D gene (6 bases). Deletions cut 3 bases from V and 4 bases from J, with 15 bases between. The germline V gene encodes CDR1 MGHDK and CDR2 SYGVNS. This CDR3 is 15 amino acids long. The CDR3 sequence is CASSDPGSAGETQYF. In DNA, the CDR3 is TGTGCCAGCAGTGATCCTGGGTCAGCGGGAGAGACCCAGTACTTC.

This clonotype was seen a few times. J is TRBJ1-2 and V is TRBV15; a possible D gene is TRBD1 (6 bases). The CDR3 is made up of 14 amino acids. The ends were cut back, 0 bases at V and 8 bases at J, with 13 bases in the middle. Germline V CDR1 and CDR2: LNHNV, YYDKDF (reference sequence). The CDR3 DNA sequence: TGTGCCACCAGCAGAGAAAGGGGGACGGGAGGCTACACCTTC. Translated, it gives CATSRERGTGGYTF.

The table lists this clonotype with many counts. The chain is built from TRBV25-1 and TRBJ2-1; perhaps TRBD2 as D (6 bases). V was trimmed by 10 bases and J by 7 bases, leaving 26 bases between them. Germline-derived CDR1 and CDR2 are MGHDK and SYGVNS. CDR3 length equals 16 residues. The CDR3 sequence: CATKRAISSVLNEQFF. CDR3 in DNA: TGTGCCACCAAACGGGCCATATCTAGCGTCCTAAATGAGCAGTTCTTC. Looking up the rest from reference TRBV25-1 and TRBJ2-1 gives the full variable domain: EADIYQTPRYLVIGTGKKITLECSQTMGHDKMYWYQQDPGMELHLIHYSYGVNSTEKGDLSSESTVSRIRTEHFPLTLESARPSHTSQYLCATKRAISSVLNEQFFGPGTRLTVL.

The table lists this clonotype with many counts. The rearrangement links TRBV12-3 or TRBV12-4 to TRBJ2-1, with 9 bases aligning to TRBD2. V lost 2 bases and J lost 7; bases outside the gene matches: 6. The CDR3 has 15 residues. The CDR3 bases are TGTGCCAGCAGTTTATGGGCTAGCGGGGCGAATGAGCAGTTCTTC. Its protein is CASSLWASGANEQFF.

This clonotype was recorded many times. The genes are TRBV12-5 and TRBJ2-7, with 7 bases identical to TRBD2. The CDR3 loop spans 15 amino acids. Germline V gene sequence: CDR1 LGHNT, CDR2 FRNRAP. V gave up 1 base and J gave up 1 base; unmatched junction bases: 4. The CDR3 spells CASGLGGGASYEQYF. CDR3 in DNA: TGTGCTAGTGGTTTGGGGGGGGGAGCGTCCTACGAGCAGTACTTC.

This clonotype was detected ten times or more. The chain couples TRBV6-2 or TRBV6-3 to TRBJ2-5; possibly TRBD2 for D (7 bases). Trimming pared 2 bases from V and 0 bases from J, leaving 10 bases between. Germline CDR1 MNHEY, CDR2 SVGEGT. The CDR3 length is 15 residues. This CDR3 is CASSYGGGYQETQYF. The CDR3 DNA follows: TGTGCCAGCAGTTACGGCGGGGGCTACCAAGAGACCCAGTACTTC.

The chain combines TRBV11-2 with TRBJ2-7; the D is unclear. CDR3 size: 14 residues. CDR1 and CDR2 from the germline V gene are SGHAT and FQNNGV. Deletions cut 3 bases from V and 2 bases from J, with 11 bases between. The chain's CDR3 is CASSLADNAYEQYF. The DNA of the CDR3 is TGTGCCAGCAGCTTGGCAGATAACGCCTACGAGCAGTACTTC.

J is TRBJ2-7 and V is TRBV7-9; D might be TRBD2 (5 bases). CDR1 is SEHNR, CDR2 FQNEAQ, per germline (reference sequence). The CDR3 is made up of 13 amino acids. Trimming shortened V by 3 bases and J by 3 bases, and 9 bases separated the two germline ends. CDR3 loop: CASSFAEGYEQYF. In DNA, the CDR3 is TGTGCCAGCAGCTTTGCAGAGGGCTACGAGCAGTACTTC. Full variable domain (remainder filled in from reference TRBV7-9 and TRBJ2-7): DTGVSQNPRHKITKRGQNVTFRCDPISEHNRLYWYRQTLGQGPEFLTYFQNEAQLEKSRLLSDRFSAERPKGSFSTLEIQRTEQGDSAMYLCASSFAEGYEQYFGPGTRLTVT.

This clonotype was counted at least ten times. The V and J genes are TRBV18 and TRBJ2-7; D remains unclear. CDR1 KGHSH and CDR2 LQKENI come from the germline V gene. The CDR3 is 13 residues long. Trimming removed 6 bases at V and 2 bases at J, with 11 bases between. CDR3 in amino acids: CASSPDRAYEQYF. The CDR3 DNA reads as TGTGCCAGCTCTCCGGACCGAGCCTACGAGCAGTACTTC.

This clonotype has only one observation. The V and J genes are TRBV7-2 and TRBJ1-1; D call uncertain. Trimming removed 0 bases from V and 4 bases from J, with 6 bases in between. The germline CDR1 and CDR2 sequences are SGHTA and FQGNSA. The CDR3 covers 13 residues. The CDR3 nucleotides are TGTGCCAGCAGCTTAGCGTCAGCCACTGAAGCTTTCTTT. Encoded protein: CASSLASATEAFF.

V usage is TRBV19 and J usage is TRBJ1-6; D is perhaps TRBD1 (5 bases). Trimming pared 4 bases from V and 7 bases from J, leaving 17 bases between. CDR1 is LNHDA, CDR2 SQIVND, per germline (reference sequence). The CDR3 loop spans 16 amino acids. Written as DNA, the CDR3 is TGTGCCAGTAGTACTCCCGGCAGGGTAGGCAATTCACCCCTCCACTTT. Its protein is CASSTPGRVGNSPLHF.

This clonotype was picked up many times. The CDR3 DNA reads as TGTGCCAGCAGCCAAGATATGGTCAGGGAGACCCAGTACTTC. Amino acid sequence: CASSQDMVRETQYF. The chain couples TRBV14 to TRBJ2-5; D gene unclear. The V end lost 0 bases, the J end lost 5 bases, and 10 bases lay between the germline ends. The CDR3 length is 14 residues. Germline-derived CDR1 and CDR2 are SGHDN and FVKESK. Drawing the rest from reference TRBV14 and TRBJ2-5, the complete variable domain is EAGVTQFPSHSVIEKGQTVTLRCDPISGHDNLYWYRRVMGKEIKFLLHFVKESKQDESGMPNNRFLAERTGGTYSTLKVQPAELEDSGVYFCASSQDMVRETQYFGPGTRLLVL.

This clonotype was counted between two and nine times. This chain joins TRBV4-1 and TRBJ2-7, with TRBD1 matching over 7 bases. Germline assignment: CDR1 MGHRA and CDR2 YSYEKL. The ends lost 3 bases at V and 1 base at J; junction bases unmatched: 9. CDR3 length equals 16 residues. DNA of the CDR3: TGCGCCAGCAGCCAGCGTTACGGGACAGAATCCTACGAGCAGTACTTC. The encoded protein is CASSQRYGTESYEQYF.